The source of this T cell receptor (beta chain) is a study of shared clonotypes between healthy human individuals. Per the germline V gene, CDR1 is SGHNT and CDR2 is YENEEA. Trimming removed 1 base from V and 9 bases from J, with 7 bases in between. This CDR3 has 12 residues. This clone was counted only a few times. This sample includes further DNA sequences coding for the same CDR3. Researchers ran the assay at a deep level. Every immunoSEQ plate was one replicate of a subset's evenly spread DNA. TCRdb keeps only in-frame clones here, not all; method: immunoSEQ multiplex PCR. The sample has some 490,000 clones; 70% to 80% are singletons.

The chain carries TRBV11-3 and TRBJ2-1, with D tentatively TRBD2 (6 bases). The receptor was derived from a woman aged 40 to 49 in good health. Some clones in this sample may be carry-over from other donors' samples. The sequenced sample consisted of PBMCs. CDR3 nucleotides: TGTGCCAGCAGCTTAGTGGGAGGTGAGCAGTTCTTC. Protein product: CASSLVGGEQFF.